A single sample is the source of the 29 T cell receptor beta chains below, sequenced in a study of cytomegalovirus exposure and HLA in healthy donors. Amplification used 60 Vbeta primers and 13 Jbeta primers. Libraries were prepared by immunoSEQ multiplex PCR; TCRdb keeps only in-frame clonotypes and omits some of them. Here the sample spans over 150,000 clones, approximately 85% being singletons. The sequenced sample consisted of PBMCs. These TCRs come from a woman aged 45-60 years in good health and CMV-seropositive.

The rearrangement uses TRBV11-2 and TRBJ2-3, with D perhaps TRBD2 (6 bases). Germline V CDR1 and CDR2: SGHAT, FQNNGV. The CDR3 spans 14 residues. V shed 5 bases and J shed 0 bases, with 9 bases lying between them. The CDR3 protein is CASSLGTSTDTQYF. CDR3 nucleotides: TGTGCCAGCAGCCTAGGGACTAGCACAGATACGCAGTATTTT.

This clone was picked up a small number of times. The V call is TRBV5-4, the J call TRBJ1-1, with TRBD1 as a possible D gene (6 bases). The germline V gene has CDR1 SGHNT and CDR2 YYREEE (reference sequence). The CDR3 has 16 residues. The V end was cut by 4 bases, the J end by 1 base, with 17 bases between. The CDR3 sequence: CASSQDSRLRNTEAFF. The CDR3 region has the DNA TGTGCCAGCAGCCAGGACAGCCGGCTAAGGAACACTGAAGCTTTCTTT.

This clone was observed a single time. The J gene is TRBJ2-1, the V gene TRBV7-2; no definite D call. The germline gives CDR1 SGHTA, CDR2 FQGNSA. Trimming pared 2 bases from V and 7 bases from J, leaving 6 bases between. The CDR3 has 12 residues. The CDR3 here is CASSLSRNEQFF. CDR3 nucleotide sequence: TGTGCCAGCAGCTTATCTAGGAATGAGCAGTTCTTC.

This chain joins TRBV18 and TRBJ1-6; 9 bases are shared with TRBD1. CDR3 length: 13 residues. Germline CDR1 KGHSH, CDR2 LQKENI. V lost 5 bases and J lost 8; bases outside the gene matches: 1. CDR3 loop: CASSWDRDSPLHF. The CDR3 region has the DNA TGTGCCAGCTCATGGGACAGGGATTCACCCCTCCACTTT.

This clone showed up just a few times. This chain joins TRBV2 and TRBJ1-6, with TRBD1 matching 8 bases. The ends lost 6 bases at V and 10 bases at J; junction bases unmatched: 11. The CDR3 runs 15 residues. Germline CDR1 SNHLY, CDR2 FYNNEI. The CDR3 loop is CASSRRTGSESPLHF. As DNA, the CDR3 is TGTGCCAGCAGCCGAAGGACAGGGTCGGAATCACCCCTCCACTTT.

The chain combines TRBV4-2 with TRBJ1-2, with 9 bases fitting TRBD1. Germline CDR1 reads LGHNA; CDR2 reads YNFKEQ. V trimming: 4 bases; J trimming: 2 bases; junction bases outside the gene matches: 5. The CDR3 length is 15 residues. The CDR3 DNA reads TGTGCCAGCAGCCCTGCCGGACAGGGGAACTATGGCTACACCTTC. It translates to CASSPAGQGNYGYTF.

The V gene is TRBV10-2, the J gene TRBJ2-7; 7 bases are a match to TRBD2. The CDR3 length is 14 residues. Germline values: CDR1 WSHSY, CDR2 SAAADI. The ends lost 7 bases at V and 1 base at J; junction bases unmatched: 7. The CDR3 protein is CASTRDYPSYEQYF. The CDR3 coding sequence is TGCGCCAGCACCCGGGACTACCCTTCCTACGAGCAGTACTTC.

This clone was recorded only once. The chain has TRBV19 and TRBJ1-2, with no clear D. V lost 5 bases and J 0 bases, leaving 10 bases between the germline ends. Per the germline V gene, CDR1 is LNHDA and CDR2 is SQIVND (reference sequence). The CDR3 is 14 residues long. The CDR3 sequence is CASSLPGTNYGYTF. The CDR3 nucleotides read TGTGCCAGTAGTTTGCCAGGAACTAACTATGGCTACACCTTC.

The gene calls are TRBV6-1 and TRBJ1-2; D is unresolved. Trimming removed 2 bases from V and 8 bases from J, with 15 bases in between. Germline lookup yields CDR1 MNHNS and CDR2 SASEGT. The CDR3 is 14 residues long. In nucleotides, the CDR3 is TGTGCCAGCAGTGAAAGACCAGGTTCGCCCGGCTACACCTTC. It yields the protein CASSERPGSPGYTF.

The rearrangement uses TRBV2 and TRBJ2-7; 7 bases line up with TRBD2. Losses at the gene ends were 7 bases for V and 1 base for J; bases not matched to a gene: 10. Germline V lookup: CDR1 SNHLY, CDR2 FYNNEI. CDR3 length: 15 residues. CDR3 region: CASTRGTNGSYEQYF. The CDR3 DNA reads as TGTGCCAGCACGCGGGGGACTAACGGATCCTACGAGCAGTACTTC.

J is TRBJ2-1 and V is TRBV7-2; D uncertain. Germline CDR1 SGHTA, CDR2 FQGNSA. V was clipped by 5 bases and J by 4 bases, with 6 bases between them. The CDR3 contains 12 residues. The CDR3 sequence is CASSQMYNEQFF. CDR3 sequence (DNA): TGTGCCAGCAGCCAAATGTACAATGAGCAGTTCTTC. The full variable domain, in which reference TRBV7-2 and TRBJ2-1 provide the parts outside the CDR3, is GAGVSQSPSNKVTEKGKDVELRCDPISGHTALYWYRQSLGQGLEFLIYFQGNSAPDKSGLPSDRFSAERTGGSVSTLTIQRTQQEDSAVYLCASSQMYNEQFFGPGTRLTVL.

The CDR3 sequence is CASSPARGTEAFF. DNA for the CDR3: TGTGCCAGCAGTCCTGCCCGGGGCACTGAAGCTTTCTTT. This chain connects TRBV6-1 to TRBJ1-1; D is unclear. The V gene lost 5 bases and the J gene lost 4 bases, with 11 bases spanning the gap. Germline assignment: CDR1 MNHNS and CDR2 SASEGT. This CDR3 spans 13 amino acids.

This chain links TRBV13 with TRBJ1-2; weak D call: TRBD1 (6 bases). V was cut by 5 bases and J by 4 bases, with 14 bases left in between. The CDR3 consists of 14 residues. From germline, CDR1 is PRHDT and CDR2 FYEKMQ (reference sequence). Here the CDR3 reads CASSLEGDFYGYTF. In DNA, the CDR3 is TGTGCCAGCAGCCTAGAGGGGGATTTCTATGGCTACACCTTC.

This sequence joins TRBV5-6 and TRBJ2-7, with a possible D match to TRBD1 (6 bases). The CDR3 totals 14 residues. CDR1 and CDR2 (germline): SGHDT, YYEEEE. The germline V and J ends were trimmed by 5 bases and 2 bases, with 14 bases remaining between them. CDR3: CASSRTEDTYEQYF. The DNA for the CDR3 is TGTGCCAGCAGTAGGACAGAGGACACCTACGAGCAGTACTTC. Full variable domain (missing parts from reference TRBV5-6 and TRBJ2-7): DAGVTQSPTHLIKTRGQQVTLRCSPKSGHDTVSWYQQALGQGPQFIFQYYEEEERQRGNFPDRFSGHQFPNYSSELNVNALLLGDSALYLCASSRTEDTYEQYFGPGTRLTVT.

The chain links TRBV27 to TRBJ2-1; 11 nucleotides match TRBD2. J gave up 7 bases and V 2 bases, and 4 bases lay outside the gene matches. The CDR3 contains 15 residues. Germline V CDR1 and CDR2: MNHEY, SMNVEV (reference sequence). CDR3 sequence: CASSLGLAGWNEQFF. CDR3 coding DNA: TGTGCCAGCAGTTTAGGACTAGCGGGCTGGAATGAGCAGTTCTTC.

V is TRBV5-6 and J is TRBJ2-7; 12 bases match TRBD1. Losses at the gene ends were 2 bases for V and 5 bases for J; bases not matched to a gene: 11. The CDR3 has 17 amino acids. Germline-derived CDR1 and CDR2 are SGHDT and YYEEEE. CDR3 loop: CASSFTFRDRGRHEQYF. Written as DNA, the CDR3 is TGTGCCAGCAGCTTCACGTTCCGGGACAGGGGGCGTCACGAGCAGTACTTC.

This chain links TRBV6-6 with TRBJ2-7, with 11 bases matching TRBD1. Germline-derived CDR1 and CDR2 are MNHNY and SVGAGI (reference sequence). The CDR3 consists of 14 residues. The trim removed 6 bases at V and 7 bases at J, leaving 8 bases unmatched. CDR3 sequence: CASSPGQGGREQYF. The CDR3 DNA is TGTGCCAGCAGCCCGGGACAGGGGGGTCGGGAGCAGTACTTC.

The sample holds a few counts of this clone. The chain recombines TRBV9 with TRBJ2-1, with 10 bases fitting TRBD2. This CDR3 region has 14 residues. Looked up from germline, CDR1 is SGDLS and CDR2 is YYNGEE. The ends lost 3 bases at V and 5 bases at J; junction bases unmatched: 2. CDR3 bases: TGTGCCAGCAGCGGAGCGGGGGGGAACAATGAGCAGTTCTTC. Translating it yields CASSGAGGNNEQFF.

V is TRBV2 and J is TRBJ2-3; 11 nucleotides match TRBD2. J was trimmed by 6 bases and V by 6 bases; bases with no gene match: 2. CDR1 SNHLY and CDR2 FYNNEI come from the germline V gene. The CDR3 is made up of 13 amino acids. The CDR3, as DNA: TGTGCCAGCAGACTAGCGGGAGAGGATACGCAGTATTTT. Its protein product is CASRLAGEDTQYF.

The CDR3 region has the DNA TGCGCCAGCAGCCAAAGGACAGTTGGGGAGACCCAGTACTTC. Its translation is CASSQRTVGETQYF. This rearrangement joins TRBV4-1 to TRBJ2-5; TRBD1 might be the D (6 bases). V shed 2 bases and J shed 5 bases, with 12 bases lying between them. Germline V gene lookup returns CDR1 MGHRA and CDR2 YSYEKL. The CDR3 has 14 amino acids.

The chain joins TRBV2 to TRBJ1-1; the D gene is possibly TRBD1 (5 bases). V was trimmed by 8 bases and J by 1 base, leaving 14 bases between them. Germline lookup yields CDR1 SNHLY and CDR2 FYNNEI. This CDR3 contains 14 residues. CDR3 in amino acids: CASLADTKNTEAFF. The CDR3 bases are TGTGCCAGCCTCGCGGACACGAAGAACACTGAAGCTTTCTTT.

CDR3 residues: CASSPEGGEGANVLTF. In DNA, the CDR3 is TGCGCCAGCAGCCCAGAGGGGGGGGAGGGGGCCAACGTCCTGACTTTC. The chain uses TRBV4-1 and TRBJ2-6; the D gene is possibly TRBD2 (7 bases). This CDR3 spans 16 amino acids. Between the trimmed V and J ends, which lost 4 bases and 4 bases, there was a span of 14 bases. Germline CDR1 MGHRA, CDR2 YSYEKL.

CDR3 sequence reads: CASSFSRGQYMNTEAFF. CDR3 coding DNA: TGTGCCAGTAGTTTTTCCAGGGGGCAGTACATGAACACTGAAGCTTTCTTT. V is TRBV19 and J is TRBJ1-1, with 8 nucleotides matching TRBD1. This CDR3 spans 17 amino acids. V shed 5 bases, J shed 0 bases, and the junction held 11 bases outside the gene matches. The germline CDR1 and CDR2 sequences are LNHDA and SQIVND (reference sequence).

This clone has a handful of counts. The chain couples TRBV28 to TRBJ1-6; 8 bases are a match to TRBD1. The CDR3 totals 13 residues. J gave up 10 bases and V 10 bases, and 9 bases lay outside the gene matches. The V gene's germline CDR1 is MDHEN and CDR2 SYDVKM. CDR3: CATQRTGSSPLHF. CDR3 sequence (DNA): TGTGCCACTCAGAGGACAGGGAGCTCACCCCTCCACTTT.

This chain uses TRBV2 with TRBJ1-2; 7 positions match TRBD1. This CDR3 comprises 13 residues. Germline CDR1 SNHLY, CDR2 FYNNEI. With 6 bases clipped from V and 8 bases from J, the junction kept 9 bases outside the gene matches. CDR3 coding DNA: TGTGCCAGCAGAAAAAGACAGGGTACGGGCTACACCTTC. Protein: CASRKRQGTGYTF.

The V call is TRBV7-2, the J call TRBJ1-5, with D perhaps TRBD1 (5 bases). Trimming stripped 5 bases from V and 4 bases from J, with 12 bases between. The CDR3 loop spans 14 amino acids. Germline V gene sequence: CDR1 SGHTA, CDR2 FQGNSA. CDR3 loop: CASSPHSGNQPQHF. The CDR3 nucleotides are TGTGCCAGCAGCCCCCATTCAGGGAATCAGCCCCAGCATTTT. Using reference TRBV7-2 and TRBJ1-5 for the parts outside the CDR3, the full variable domain is GAGVSQSPSNKVTEKGKDVELRCDPISGHTALYWYRQSLGQGLEFLIYFQGNSAPDKSGLPSDRFSAERTGGSVSTLTIQRTQQEDSAVYLCASSPHSGNQPQHFGDGTRLSIL.

This clone was seen just once. The chain has TRBV5-1 and TRBJ1-6, with 11 bases lining up with TRBD1. This CDR3 is built from 15 residues. V was pared by 3 bases and J by 9 bases, with 5 bases of the junction left unmatched. Germline V gene lookup returns CDR1 SGHRS and CDR2 YFSETQ. This chain's CDR3 is CASSSQGQGGSPLHF. The CDR3 coding sequence is TGCGCCAGCAGCTCCCAGGGACAGGGGGGTTCACCCCTCCACTTT.

The chain joins TRBV5-6 to TRBJ2-1; 7 bases agree with TRBD1. Germline CDR1 and CDR2: SGHDT and YYEEEE. The CDR3 spans 12 residues. Germline trimming cut 2 bases from V and 10 bases from J; bases unmatched to any gene: 3. The CDR3 reads CASSFGTAEQFF. Written as DNA, the CDR3 is TGTGCCAGCAGCTTCGGGACAGCCGAGCAGTTCTTC.

The J gene is TRBJ2-1, the V gene TRBV2, with 12 positions matching TRBD2. Germline values: CDR1 SNHLY, CDR2 FYNNEI. The junction had 9 bases not matched to a gene; V was cut back by 6 bases and J by 6 bases. The CDR3 contains 16 residues. CDR3 in amino acids: CASRPSGRALSNEQFF. The CDR3 bases are TGTGCCAGCAGGCCTAGCGGGAGGGCCCTAAGCAATGAGCAGTTCTTC.